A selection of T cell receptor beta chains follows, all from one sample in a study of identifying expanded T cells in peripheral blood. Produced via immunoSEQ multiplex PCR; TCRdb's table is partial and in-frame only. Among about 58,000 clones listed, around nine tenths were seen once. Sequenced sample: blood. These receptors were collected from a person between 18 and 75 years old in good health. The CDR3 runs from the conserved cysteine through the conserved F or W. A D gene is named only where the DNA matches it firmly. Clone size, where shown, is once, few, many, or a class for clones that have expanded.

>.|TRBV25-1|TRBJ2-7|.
TGTGCCAGCAGTGAACTCGGACAGTCTGGGTACGAGCAGTACTTC
CASSELGQSGYEQYF
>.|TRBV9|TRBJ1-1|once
TGTGCCAGCAGTTTAGGGGGAGGGCAGAACACTGAAGCTTTCTTT
CASSLGGGQNTEAFF
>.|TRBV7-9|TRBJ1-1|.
TGTGCCAGCAGCTTCGGGGGGAACACTGAAGCTTTCTTT
CASSFGGNTEAFF
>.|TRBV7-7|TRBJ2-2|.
TGTGCTAGCAGCCCAAACCCGGGACCTAACACCGGGGAGCTGTTTTTT
CASSPNPGPNTGELFF
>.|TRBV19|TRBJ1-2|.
TGTGCCAGTAGTCCCCCCCCGGGACAAAATAACTATGGCTACACCTTC
CASSPPPGQNNYGYTF
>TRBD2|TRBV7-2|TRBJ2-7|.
TGTGCCAGCAGCTTAGGGCTAGCGGGCATCGAGCAGTACTTC
CASSLGLAGIEQYF
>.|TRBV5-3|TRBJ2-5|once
TGTGCCAGAAGCTTGGATTGGTCGGGCCTAGAGACCCAGTACTTC
CARSLDWSGLETQYF
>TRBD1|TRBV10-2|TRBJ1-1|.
TGCGCCACTAACAGGGGCACTGAAGCTTTCTTT
CATNRGTEAFF
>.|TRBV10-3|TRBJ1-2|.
TGTGCCATCAGTGAGATTAACAGGGACCCGTATGGCTACACCTTC
CAISEINRDPYGYTF
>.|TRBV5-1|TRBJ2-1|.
TGCGCCAGCAGCTTGGTCCGGAACAATGAGCAGTTCTTC
CASSLVRNNEQFF
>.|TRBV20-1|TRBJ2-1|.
TGCAGTGCGACCCACGGGAATGAGCAGTTCTTC
CSATHGNEQFF
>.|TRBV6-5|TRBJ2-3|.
TGTGCCAGCAGTTCCGCCGGGGGTGGGCCAACAGATACGCAGTATTTT
CASSSAGGGPTDTQYF
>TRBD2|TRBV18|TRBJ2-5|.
TGTGCCAGCTCACCAACTGGGACTAGCCAAGAGACCCAGTACTTC
CASSPTGTSQETQYF
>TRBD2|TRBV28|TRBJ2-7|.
TGTGCCAGCAGTCTGGCGGGAGCGGCCCTCTACGAGCAGTACTTC
CASSLAGAALYEQYF
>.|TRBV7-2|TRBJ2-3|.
TGTGCCAGCAGCCCCGGTGGGTTTACAGATACGCAGTATTTT
CASSPGGFTDTQYF
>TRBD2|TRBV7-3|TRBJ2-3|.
TGTGCCAGCAGCTTGGCGGGAGGCGGTGATACGCAGTATTTT
CASSLAGGGDTQYF
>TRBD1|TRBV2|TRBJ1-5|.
TGTGCCAGCAGTGGACAGGGGGATCAGCCCCAGCATTTT
CASSGQGDQPQHF
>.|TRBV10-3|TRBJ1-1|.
TGTGCCATCAGGGGTGGAGATCTGAACACTGAAGCTTTCTTT
CAIRGGDLNTEAFF
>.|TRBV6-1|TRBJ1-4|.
TGTGCCAGCAGTGAAGGGGGAAATGAAAAACTGTTTTTT
CASSEGGNEKLFF
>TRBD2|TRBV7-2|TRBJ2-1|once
TGTGCCAGCAGCTCTCCGGGGGGGTACAATGAGCAGTTCTTC
CASSSPGGYNEQFF
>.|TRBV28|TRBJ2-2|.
TGTGCCAGCAGACCCGACAACACCGGGGAGCTGTTTTTT
CASRPDNTGELFF
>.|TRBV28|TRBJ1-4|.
TGTGCCAGCCGTCCGCCTAATGAAAAACTGTTTTTT
CASRPPNEKLFF
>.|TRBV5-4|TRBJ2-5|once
TGTGCCAGCAGCTTGGTAGGAGGAGAGACCCAGTACTTC
CASSLVGGETQYF
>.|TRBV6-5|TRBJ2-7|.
TGTGCCAGCAGTGGAAGGACCGGCTCCTACGAGCAGTACTTC
CASSGRTGSYEQYF
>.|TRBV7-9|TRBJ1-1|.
TGTGCCAGCAGCCCTTATTTTGAGGACACTGAAGCTTTCTTT
CASSPYFEDTEAFF
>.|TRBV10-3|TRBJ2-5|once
TGTGCCATCAGTGAAGGAGCGTCCCAGTACTTC
CAISEGASQYF
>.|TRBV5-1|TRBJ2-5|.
TGCGCCAGCAGCTTGAGAAGAGGAGGACAAGAGACCCAGTACTTC
CASSLRRGGQETQYF
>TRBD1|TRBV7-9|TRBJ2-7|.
TGTGCCAGCAGCTCGAGGACAGGAGGTTCCTACGAGCAGTACTTC
CASSSRTGGSYEQYF
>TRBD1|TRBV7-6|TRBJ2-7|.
TGTGCCAGCAGCTTAGAACAGGGGGACTACGAGCAGTACTTC
CASSLEQGDYEQYF
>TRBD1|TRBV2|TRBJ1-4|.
TGTGCCAGCAGCTCACAGGGGGCCGGTGAAAAACTGTTTTTT
CASSSQGAGEKLFF
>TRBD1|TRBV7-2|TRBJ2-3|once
TGTGCCAGCAGCTCCAGGGGGCGCGGCACAGATACGCAGTATTTT
CASSSRGRGTDTQYF
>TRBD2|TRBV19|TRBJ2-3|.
TGTGCCAGTAGTATTAGGGCTAGCGGGGATGCCACAGATACGCAGTATTTT
CASSIRASGDATDTQYF
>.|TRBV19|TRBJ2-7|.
TGTGCCAGTAGGGGATTTGGATCCTACGAGCAGTACTTC
CASRGFGSYEQYF
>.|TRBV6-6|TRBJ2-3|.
TGTGCCAGCGAGGGACTCAAGGAACCTGATACGCAGTATTTT
CASEGLKEPDTQYF